Listed below are T cell receptor beta chains from one sample, sequenced in a study of Graves' ophthalmopathy and Graves' hyperthyroidism. Each CDR3 protein gets one entry after TCRdb re-called the multiplex PCR reads with MiXCR. The profile shows 200,000 to 250,000 distinct CDR3 sequences, 20% to 25% of them singletons. The sequenced sample was peripheral blood. The receptors originated from a woman in her fifties or sixties with Graves' ophthalmopathy. Both conserved end residues are part of each CDR3. Fields, in order: CDR3 protein, V gene, J gene.

cdr3_aa: CASTNRAGETQYF
v_call: TRBV19
j_call: TRBJ2-5

cdr3_aa: CASVDGNSPLHF
v_call: TRBV6-1
j_call: TRBJ1-6

cdr3_aa: CASSTGSITGETQYF
v_call: TRBV6-2/TRBV6-3
j_call: TRBJ2-5

cdr3_aa: CACGLASSYEQYF
v_call: TRBV28
j_call: TRBJ2-7

cdr3_aa: CASSLGQGSSNQPQHF
v_call: TRBV5-1
j_call: TRBJ1-5

cdr3_aa: CASISRAGGNYGYTF
v_call: TRBV6-5
j_call: TRBJ1-2

cdr3_aa: CASSFSGNTEACF
v_call: TRBV6-5
j_call: TRBJ1-1

cdr3_aa: CAWTTGGARETQYF
v_call: TRBV30
j_call: TRBJ2-5

cdr3_aa: CSALLGRELFF
v_call: TRBV20-1
j_call: TRBJ2-2

cdr3_aa: CASSEDRGPYEQYF
v_call: TRBV6-1
j_call: TRBJ2-7

cdr3_aa: CAIQLMGTQYF
v_call: TRBV11-2
j_call: TRBJ2-5

cdr3_aa: CATSRDRGVGNTIYF
v_call: TRBV15
j_call: TRBJ1-3

cdr3_aa: CAWIGRGSLNEQFF
v_call: TRBV30
j_call: TRBJ2-1

cdr3_aa: CASSDRGDATDTQYF
v_call: TRBV12-3/TRBV12-4
j_call: TRBJ2-3

cdr3_aa: CASSQPAGNTISF
v_call: TRBV4-1
j_call: TRBJ1-3

cdr3_aa: CASSRGGFATNTGELFF
v_call: TRBV11-2
j_call: TRBJ2-2

cdr3_aa: CAWSEGVRGTSNQPQHF
v_call: TRBV30
j_call: TRBJ1-5

cdr3_aa: CASSQRLGGRDTEAFF
v_call: TRBV14
j_call: TRBJ1-1

cdr3_aa: CASSLSANYGYTF
v_call: TRBV12-3/TRBV12-4
j_call: TRBJ1-2

cdr3_aa: CASSLGAGQGANEQYF
v_call: TRBV27
j_call: TRBJ2-7

cdr3_aa: CASSRAQVTEAFF
v_call: TRBV7-9
j_call: TRBJ1-1

cdr3_aa: CASSSLTGMETQYF
v_call: TRBV12-3/TRBV12-4
j_call: TRBJ2-5

cdr3_aa: CASSPVRGGELFF
v_call: TRBV12-3/TRBV12-4
j_call: TRBJ2-2

cdr3_aa: CAWGLLGLAGKQYF
v_call: TRBV30
j_call: TRBJ2-7

cdr3_aa: CASTRVVGDTEASF
v_call: TRBV6-1
j_call: TRBJ1-1

cdr3_aa: CASSLYPQRGTYEQYF
v_call: TRBV7-8
j_call: TRBJ2-7

cdr3_aa: CASSVGRSSYEQYF
v_call: TRBV9
j_call: TRBJ2-7